This T cell receptor (beta chain) was documented in a study of cytomegalovirus exposure and HLA in healthy donors. The overall study: There were several hundred genotyped donors. Of these, roughly 82% fell in the genetic ancestry cluster associated with self-reported Caucasian donors. The study, taken as a whole, reports: A list of approximately 160 TCR beta chains associated with cytomegalovirus was given.

With respect to this clone: Its specificity is not known.

This CDR3 region has 17 residues. Germline-derived CDR1 and CDR2 are SGDLS and YYNGEE. The V gene lost 3 bases and the J gene lost 0 bases, with 18 bases spanning the gap. Primers: 60 Vbeta forward and 13 Jbeta reverse. Sequencing was performed with immunoSEQ multiplex PCR; in TCRdb, only in-frame clones are kept and a portion is missing. Seen here are around 130,000 clones, approximately 57% observed once, and the top ten hold roughly 1.8%. The sequence was obtained from a male donor in good health and CMV-seronegative. What was sequenced was PBMCs. The V and J genes are TRBV9 and TRBJ1-2, with a possible D match to TRBD1 (6 bases). The CDR3 is CASSARTDTTANYGYTF. For the CDR3, the DNA is TGTGCCAGCAGCGCCCGGACAGATACGACCGCTAACTATGGCTACACCTTC.